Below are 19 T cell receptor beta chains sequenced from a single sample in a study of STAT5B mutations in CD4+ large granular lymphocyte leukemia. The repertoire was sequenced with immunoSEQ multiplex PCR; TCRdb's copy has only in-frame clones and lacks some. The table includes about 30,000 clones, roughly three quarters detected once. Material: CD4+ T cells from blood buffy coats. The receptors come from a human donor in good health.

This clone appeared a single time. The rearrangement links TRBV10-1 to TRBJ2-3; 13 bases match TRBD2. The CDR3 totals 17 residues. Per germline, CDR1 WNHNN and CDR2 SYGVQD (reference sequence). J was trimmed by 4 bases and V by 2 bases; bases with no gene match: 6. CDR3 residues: CASSEEITSGRADTQYF. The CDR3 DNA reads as TGCGCCAGCAGTGAGGAAATAACTAGCGGGAGGGCAGATACGCAGTATTTT.

The CDR3 sequence is CASSPPGLAGNEQFF. The CDR3 nucleotides are TGCGCCAGCAGCCCCCCGGGACTAGCGGGGAATGAGCAGTTCTTC. The chain carries TRBV5-1 and TRBJ2-1; 13 nucleotides agree with TRBD2. The CDR3 length is 15 residues. V gave up 4 bases and J gave up 7 bases; unmatched junction bases: 5. Germline loops: CDR1 SGHRS, CDR2 YFSETQ.

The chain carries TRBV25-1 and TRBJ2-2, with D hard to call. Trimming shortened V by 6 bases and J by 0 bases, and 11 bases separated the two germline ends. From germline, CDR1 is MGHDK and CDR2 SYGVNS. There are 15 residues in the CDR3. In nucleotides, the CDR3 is TGTGCCAGCAGACAGACTCCTCCGAACACCGGGGAGCTGTTTTTT. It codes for CASRQTPPNTGELFF.

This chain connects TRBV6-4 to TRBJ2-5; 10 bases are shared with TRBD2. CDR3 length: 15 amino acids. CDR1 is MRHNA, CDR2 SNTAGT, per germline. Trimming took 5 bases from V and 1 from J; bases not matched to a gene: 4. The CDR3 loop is CASSRTSGVQETQYF. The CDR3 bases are TGTGCCAGCAGTAGGACTAGCGGAGTCCAAGAGACCCAGTACTTC.

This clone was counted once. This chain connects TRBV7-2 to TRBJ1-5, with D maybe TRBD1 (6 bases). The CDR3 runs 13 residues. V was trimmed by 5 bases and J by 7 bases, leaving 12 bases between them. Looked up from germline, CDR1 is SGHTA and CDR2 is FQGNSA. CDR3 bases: TGTGCCAGCAGCCCCCGGGGGGGCCAGCCCCAGCATTTT. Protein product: CASSPRGGQPQHF.

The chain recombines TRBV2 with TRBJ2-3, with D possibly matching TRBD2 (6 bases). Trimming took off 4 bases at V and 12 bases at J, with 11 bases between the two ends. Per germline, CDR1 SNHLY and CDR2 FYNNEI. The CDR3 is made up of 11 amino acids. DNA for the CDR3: TGTGCCAGCAGTGTTGGGGGGACCCAGTATTTT. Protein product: CASSVGGTQYF.

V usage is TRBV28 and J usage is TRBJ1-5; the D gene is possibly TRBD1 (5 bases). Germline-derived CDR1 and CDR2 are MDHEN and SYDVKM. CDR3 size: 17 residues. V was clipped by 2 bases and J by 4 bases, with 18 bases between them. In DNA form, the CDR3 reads TGTGCCAGCAGTTTACCCCCGAGGGGCAGTTCTAATCAGCCCCAGCATTTT. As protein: CASSLPPRGSSNQPQHF.

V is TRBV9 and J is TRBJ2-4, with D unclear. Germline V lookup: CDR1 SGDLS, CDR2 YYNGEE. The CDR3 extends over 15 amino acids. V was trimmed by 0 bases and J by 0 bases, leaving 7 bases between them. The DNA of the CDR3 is TGTGCCAGCAGCGTAGGCGCATCAGCCAAAAACATTCAGTACTTC. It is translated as CASSVGASAKNIQYF.

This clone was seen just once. Here the CDR3 reads CASSRNNYEQYF. The CDR3 nucleotides read TGTGCCAGCTCAAGAAATAACTACGAGCAGTACTTC. The gene calls are TRBV18 and TRBJ2-7; D gene ambiguous. V was pared by 5 bases and J by 3 bases, with 8 bases between. CDR1 and CDR2 (germline): KGHSH, LQKENI. The CDR3 covers 12 residues.

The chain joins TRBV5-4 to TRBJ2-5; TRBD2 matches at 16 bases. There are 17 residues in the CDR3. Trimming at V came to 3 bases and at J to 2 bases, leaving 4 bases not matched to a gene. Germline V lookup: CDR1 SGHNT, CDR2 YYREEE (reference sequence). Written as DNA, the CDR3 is TGTGCCAGCAGCTGGGGGACTAGCGGGAGGGGGCAAGAGACCCAGTACTTC. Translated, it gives CASSWGTSGRGQETQYF. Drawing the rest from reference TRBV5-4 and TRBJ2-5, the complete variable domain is ETGVTQSPTHLIKTRGQQVTLRCSSQSGHNTVSWYQQALGQGPQFIFQYYREEENGRGNFPPRFSGLQFPNYSSELNVNALELDDSALYLCASSWGTSGRGQETQYFGPGTRLLVL.

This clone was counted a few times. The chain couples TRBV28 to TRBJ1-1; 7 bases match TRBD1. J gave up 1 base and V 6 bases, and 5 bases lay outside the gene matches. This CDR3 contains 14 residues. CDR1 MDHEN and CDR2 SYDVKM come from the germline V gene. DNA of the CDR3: TGTGCCAGCAGAAGGGACAGTTCGAACACTGAAGCTTTCTTT. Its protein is CASRRDSSNTEAFF.

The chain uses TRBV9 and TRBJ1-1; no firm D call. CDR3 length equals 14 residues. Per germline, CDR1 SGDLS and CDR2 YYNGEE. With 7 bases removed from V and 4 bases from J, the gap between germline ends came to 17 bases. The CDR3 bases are TGTGCCAGCCGGAGGGTTGGAAGGACCACTGAAGCTTTCTTT. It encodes CASRRVGRTTEAFF.

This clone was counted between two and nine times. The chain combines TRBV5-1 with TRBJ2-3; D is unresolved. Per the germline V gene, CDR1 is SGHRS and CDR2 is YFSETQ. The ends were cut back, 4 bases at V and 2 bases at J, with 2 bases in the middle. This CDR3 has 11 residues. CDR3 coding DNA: TGCGCCAGCAGCACCACAGATACGCAGTATTTT. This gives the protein CASSTTDTQYF.

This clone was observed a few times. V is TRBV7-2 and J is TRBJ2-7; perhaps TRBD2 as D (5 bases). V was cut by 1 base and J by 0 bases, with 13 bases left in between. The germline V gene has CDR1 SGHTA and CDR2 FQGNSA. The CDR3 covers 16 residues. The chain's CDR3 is CASSLVGALNSYEQYF. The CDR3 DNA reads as TGTGCCAGCAGCTTAGTGGGAGCCCTGAACTCCTACGAGCAGTACTTC.

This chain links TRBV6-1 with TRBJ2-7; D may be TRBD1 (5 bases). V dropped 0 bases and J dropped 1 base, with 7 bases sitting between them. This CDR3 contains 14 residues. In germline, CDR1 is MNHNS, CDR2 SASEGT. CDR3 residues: CASSEATGSYEQYF. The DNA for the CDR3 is TGTGCCAGCAGTGAAGCAACAGGTTCCTACGAGCAGTACTTC.

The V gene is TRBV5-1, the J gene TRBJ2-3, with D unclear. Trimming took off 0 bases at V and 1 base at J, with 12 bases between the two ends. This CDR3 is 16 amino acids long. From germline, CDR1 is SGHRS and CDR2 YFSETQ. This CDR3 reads CASSLGGIPRTDTQYF. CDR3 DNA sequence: TGCGCCAGCAGCTTGGGTGGGATTCCGCGCACAGATACGCAGTATTTT. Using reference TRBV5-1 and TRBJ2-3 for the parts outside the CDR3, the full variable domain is KAGVTQTPRYLIKTRGQQVTLSCSPISGHRSVSWYQQTPGQGLQFLFEYFSETQRNKGNFPGRFSGRQFSNSRSEMNVSTLELGDSALYLCASSLGGIPRTDTQYFGPGTRLTVL.

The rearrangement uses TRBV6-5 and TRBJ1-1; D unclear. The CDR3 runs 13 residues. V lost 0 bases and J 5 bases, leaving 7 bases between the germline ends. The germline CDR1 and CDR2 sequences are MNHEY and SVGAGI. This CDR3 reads CASSYSSETEAFF. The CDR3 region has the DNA TGTGCCAGCAGTTACTCTAGTGAGACTGAAGCTTTCTTT.

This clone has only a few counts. The CDR3 is CASSVGSLLVNSPLHF. CDR3 in DNA: TGTGCCAGCAGCGTAGGGAGCCTTTTAGTGAATTCACCCCTCCACTTT. The chain has TRBV9 and TRBJ1-6; no clear D. The length of the CDR3 is 16 residues. V lost 0 bases, J lost 7 bases, and 14 bases lay in between. Looked up from germline, CDR1 is SGDLS and CDR2 is YYNGEE.

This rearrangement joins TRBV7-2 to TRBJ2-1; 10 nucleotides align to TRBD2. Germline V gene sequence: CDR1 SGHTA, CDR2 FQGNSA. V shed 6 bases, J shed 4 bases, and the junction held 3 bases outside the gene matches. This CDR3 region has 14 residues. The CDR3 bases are TGTGCCAGCAGTCGACTAGCGGGTTACAATGAGCAGTTCTTC. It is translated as CASSRLAGYNEQFF.